The present entry profiles one TCR beta chain with its context. This record belongs to a study of blood T cells in healthy people across ages. Study information: Template switching captured about one barcoded beta molecule per two T cells.

A second about 6 to 11 cycle PCR used barcoded and J-beta primers. Template switching added a 12-random-nucleotide identifier to every cDNA molecule. Every sample gave at least 3 million paired-end reads containing CDR3. TCRdb fed the 5' RACE reads into MiXCR, producing one record per CDR3 protein. The sample includes 920,000 or so distinct CDR3 sequences, around 45% seen only once; the top ten take approximately 20%. After removal of 4 bases from V and 1 base from J, the junction contained 13 bases not matched to a gene. This CDR3 comprises 17 residues. Per germline, CDR1 MNHEY and CDR2 SMNVEV (reference sequence).

The sample taken for sequencing was blood. This receptor was identified in a woman aged 55-69 years in good health. The V gene is TRBV27, the J gene TRBJ2-7; the match to TRBD2 covers 7 bases. The CDR3 sequence: CASSSLAGVGGSYEQYF. In DNA, the CDR3 is TGTGCCAGCAGTTCTCTCGCGGGAGTGGGGGGATCCTACGAGCAGTACTTC.